This T cell receptor (beta chain) stems from a study of T cell repertoires in cytomegalovirus infection. Study context: Indicated by public TCR beta signatures were CMV infection and matching HLA type.

This clonotype was picked up many times. Its antigen remains unknown. TCRdb re-derived calls from the reads in MiXCR, one entry per CDR3 protein. This repertoire shows some 180,000 distinct CDR3 sequences, 8% to 10% found once; its top ten account for 4.6%. V shed 6 bases and J shed 3 bases, with 14 bases lying between them. This CDR3 contains 14 residues. Germline V gene data show CDR1 as SGHTA and CDR2 as FQGNSA. Broader study findings: CMV carriers with the relevant HLA were identified by cumulative public TCR beta family frequency. HLA-C-restricted CMV-specific TCR beta clonotypes were dominant in the ex vivo response.

The sample taken for sequencing was PBMCs. This TCR was recovered from a human donor in good health (CMV status not recorded). Some clones in this sample may be carry-over from other donors' samples. V usage is TRBV7-2 and J usage is TRBJ2-5; unclear D gene. In nucleotides, the CDR3 is TGTGCCAGCAGTCGAAACTATAGGGAAGAGACCCAGTACTTC. Its protein is CASSRNYREETQYF.